This record looks at one TCR beta chain sequence and its context. This entry is derived from a study of blood T cell repertoires in COVID-19. As for the study in general: T cells, B-cell-depleted T cells, or PBMCs supplied cDNA or gDNA.

Here immunoSEQ multiplex PCR was the method, and the copy in TCRdb shows in-frame clones only, minus some. The profile shows 150,000 to 200,000 clones, more than 85% of them singletons. The sequenced sample consisted of peripheral blood. The clonotype originates from a woman aged 55-69 years with COVID-19, enrolled during active disease.

The CDR3 DNA reads TGTGCCAGCAGCTTATTGGTAGAAACTAATGAAAAACTGTTTTTT. Its protein is CASSLLVETNEKLFF. The rearrangement uses TRBV7-2 and TRBJ1-4; D is undetermined. V dropped 2 bases and J dropped 1 base, with 8 bases sitting between them. Germline lookup yields CDR1 SGHTA and CDR2 FQGNSA. The CDR3 loop spans 15 amino acids. The full variable domain, its missing parts supplied by reference TRBV7-2 and TRBJ1-4, is GAGVSQSPSNKVTEKGKDVELRCDPISGHTALYWYRQSLGQGLEFLIYFQGNSAPDKSGLPSDRFSAERTGGSVSTLTIQRTQQEDSAVYLCASSLLVETNEKLFFGSGTQLSVL.